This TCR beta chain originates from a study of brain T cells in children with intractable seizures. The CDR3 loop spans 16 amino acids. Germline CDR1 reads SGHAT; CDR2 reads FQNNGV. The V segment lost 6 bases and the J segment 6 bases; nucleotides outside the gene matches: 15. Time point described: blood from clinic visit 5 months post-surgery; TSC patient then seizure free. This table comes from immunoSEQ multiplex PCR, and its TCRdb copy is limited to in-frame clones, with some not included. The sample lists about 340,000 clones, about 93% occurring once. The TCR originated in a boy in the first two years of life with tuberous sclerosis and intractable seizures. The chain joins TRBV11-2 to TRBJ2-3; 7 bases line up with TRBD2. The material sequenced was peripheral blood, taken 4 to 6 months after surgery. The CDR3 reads CASSFVGTRGGDTQYF. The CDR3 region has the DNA TGTGCCAGCAGTTTTGTCGGGACGCGGGGAGGGGATACGCAGTATTTT.